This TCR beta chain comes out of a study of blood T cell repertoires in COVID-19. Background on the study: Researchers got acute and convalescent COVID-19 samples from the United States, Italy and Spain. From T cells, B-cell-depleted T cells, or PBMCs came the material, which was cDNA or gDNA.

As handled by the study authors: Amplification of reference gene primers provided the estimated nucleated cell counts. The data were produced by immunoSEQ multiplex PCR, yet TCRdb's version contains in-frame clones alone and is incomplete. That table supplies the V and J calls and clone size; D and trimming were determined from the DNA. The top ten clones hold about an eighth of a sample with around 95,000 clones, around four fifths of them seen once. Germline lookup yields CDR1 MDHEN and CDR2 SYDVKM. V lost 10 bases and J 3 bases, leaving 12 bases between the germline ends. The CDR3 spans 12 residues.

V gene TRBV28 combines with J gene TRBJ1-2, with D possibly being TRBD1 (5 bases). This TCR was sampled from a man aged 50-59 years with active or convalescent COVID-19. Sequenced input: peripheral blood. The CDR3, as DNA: TGTGCCACCGGGACGGGGGACTATGGCTACACCTTC. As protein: CATGTGDYGYTF.